The source of this TCR beta chain is a study of blood T cell repertoires in COVID-19. Study information: The analysed material was cDNA or gDNA that came from T cells, B-cell-depleted T cells, or PBMCs.

Per germline, CDR1 LGHDT and CDR2 YNNKEL (reference sequence). The CDR3 extends over 16 amino acids. V lost 1 base, J lost 2 bases, and 14 bases lay in between. In the original analysis: Estimation of nucleated cell counts was performed using reference gene primer amplification. The method was immunoSEQ multiplex PCR; TCRdb's version includes in-frame clones alone and lacks a portion of them. V and J calls and clone size come straight from that table; D and trimming were deduced from the DNA. Found here are fewer than 300,000 clones, about 85% of them singletons; the top ten hold 0.7% to 1%. Those enrolled in Seattle joined during active infection and were followed longitudinally afterward.

The specimen sequenced was peripheral blood. The rearrangement links TRBV3-1 (or the pseudogene TRBV3-2) to TRBJ1-1; D remains ambiguous. The sequence derives from a human donor with COVID-19, enrolled during active disease. The donor label of this sample is uncertain. CDR3 in amino acids: CASSQARTGGNTEAFF. As DNA, the CDR3 is TGTGCCAGCAGCCAAGCCCGGACTGGAGGAAACACTGAAGCTTTCTTT.